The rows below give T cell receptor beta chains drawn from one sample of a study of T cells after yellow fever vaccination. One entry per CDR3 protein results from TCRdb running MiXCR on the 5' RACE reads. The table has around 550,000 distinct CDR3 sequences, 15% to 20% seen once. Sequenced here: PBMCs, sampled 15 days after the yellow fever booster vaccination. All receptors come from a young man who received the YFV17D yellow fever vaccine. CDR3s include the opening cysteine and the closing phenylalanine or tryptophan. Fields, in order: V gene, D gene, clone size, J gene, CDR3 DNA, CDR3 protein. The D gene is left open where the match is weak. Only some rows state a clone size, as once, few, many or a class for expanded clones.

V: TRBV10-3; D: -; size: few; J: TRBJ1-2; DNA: TGTGCCATCCCTGACGGGGAGGGGCATCCCTATGGCTACACCTTC; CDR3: CAIPDGEGHPYGYTF
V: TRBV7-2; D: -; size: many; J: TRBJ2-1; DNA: TGTGCCAGCAGCTTAGGCAGAGGAAACAATGAGCAGTTCTTC; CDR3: CASSLGRGNNEQFF
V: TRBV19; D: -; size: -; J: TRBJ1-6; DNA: TGTGCCAGTAGTCAACCAGGGGTCGGTTCACCCCTCCACTTT; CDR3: CASSQPGVGSPLHF
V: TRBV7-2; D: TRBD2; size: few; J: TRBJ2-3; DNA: TGTGCCAGTTGGGGGGGAGATACGCAGTATTTT; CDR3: CASWGGDTQYF
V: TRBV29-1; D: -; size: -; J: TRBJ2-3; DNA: TGCAGCTTGACTAGCACAGATACGCAGTATTTT; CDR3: CSLTSTDTQYF
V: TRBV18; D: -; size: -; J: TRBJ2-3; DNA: TGTGCCAGCTCCCCCGCCGGGGAACTGAATACGCAGTATTTT; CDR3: CASSPAGELNTQYF
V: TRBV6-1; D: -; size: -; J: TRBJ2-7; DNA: TGTGCCAGCAGCCCGCTGGGGGAGCCCTACGAGCAGTACTTC; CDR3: CASSPLGEPYEQYF
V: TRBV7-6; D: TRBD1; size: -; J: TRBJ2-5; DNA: TGTGCCAGCAGCAAAGGGACAGGCCACCAAGAGACCCAGTACTTC; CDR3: CASSKGTGHQETQYF
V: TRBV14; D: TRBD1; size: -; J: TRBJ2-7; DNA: TGTGCCAGCAGCCAAGATCTGGGGACAGTAGACTACGAGCAGTACTTC; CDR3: CASSQDLGTVDYEQYF
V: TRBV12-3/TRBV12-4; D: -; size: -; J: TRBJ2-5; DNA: TGTGCCAGCAGTCCACCTGGAAGGTCGACCCAGTACTTC; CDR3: CASSPPGRSTQYF
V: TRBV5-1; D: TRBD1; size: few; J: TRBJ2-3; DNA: TGCGCCAGCAGCCTTGGACAGGGCTTAGATACGCAGTATTTT; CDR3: CASSLGQGLDTQYF
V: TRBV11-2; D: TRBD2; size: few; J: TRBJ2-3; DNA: TGTGCCAGCAGCTTAGACAACGGGAGGGTCGGCTCAGATACGCAGTATTTT; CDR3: CASSLDNGRVGSDTQYF
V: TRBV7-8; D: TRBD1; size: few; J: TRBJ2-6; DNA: TGTGCCAGCAGCGAAACAAACAGGGGGCTGAGGACCAACGTCCTGACTTTC; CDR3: CASSETNRGLRTNVLTF
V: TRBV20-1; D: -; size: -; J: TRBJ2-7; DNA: TGCAGTGCTAGAGTTGGGACCTACGAGCAGTACTTC; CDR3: CSARVGTYEQYF
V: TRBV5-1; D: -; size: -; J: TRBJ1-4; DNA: TGCGCCAGCAGGGGACAAGCAACTAATGAAAAACTGTTTTTT; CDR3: CASRGQATNEKLFF
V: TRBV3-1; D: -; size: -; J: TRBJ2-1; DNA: TGTGCCAGCAGCCAAGATCTCAGGCAACGGGGCAATGAGCAGTTCTTC; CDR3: CASSQDLRQRGNEQFF
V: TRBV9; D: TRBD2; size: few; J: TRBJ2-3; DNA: TGTGCCAGCAGCGACGCCGGGACTAGCGGGAGGGCGTCGACAGATACGCAGTATTTT; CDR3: CASSDAGTSGRASTDTQYF
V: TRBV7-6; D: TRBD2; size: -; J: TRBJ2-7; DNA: TGTGCCAGCAGTTCCTGGGGCCAGCGGGAAGGCCACGAGCTGTACTTC; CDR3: CASSSWGQREGHELYF
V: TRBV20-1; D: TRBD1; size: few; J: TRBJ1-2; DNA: TGCAGTGCTGCCGCTGGGACAGCCTATGGCTACACCTTC; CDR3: CSAAAGTAYGYTF
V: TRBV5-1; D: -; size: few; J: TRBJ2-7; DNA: TGCGCCAGCTCCGGGGTAGCGACCTCCTACGAGCAGTACTTC; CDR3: CASSGVATSYEQYF
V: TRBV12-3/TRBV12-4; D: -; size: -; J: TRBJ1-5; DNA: TGTGCCAGCAGCCTCTACGATAGGGAACAGCCCCAGCATTTT; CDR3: CASSLYDREQPQHF
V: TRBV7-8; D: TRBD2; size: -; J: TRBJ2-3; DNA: TGTGCCAGCAGCTCTTTAGCGACTAGCGGGACCTATAGCACAGATACGCAGTATTTT; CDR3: CASSSLATSGTYSTDTQYF
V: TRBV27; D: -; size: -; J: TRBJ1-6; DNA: TGTGCCAGCAGTTTAATATGGCGGGAGTCACCCCTCCACTTT; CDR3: CASSLIWRESPLHF
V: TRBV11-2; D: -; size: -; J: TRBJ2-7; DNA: TGTGCCAGCAGCCCCTTTCAGGTGGCTGGGGGCGAGCAGTACTTC; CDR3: CASSPFQVAGGEQYF
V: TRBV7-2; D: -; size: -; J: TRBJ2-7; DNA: TGTGCCAGCAGCTTAGGGATCCGAAACAGCTACGAGCAGTACTTC; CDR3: CASSLGIRNSYEQYF
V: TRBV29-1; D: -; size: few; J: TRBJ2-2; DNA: TGCAGCGTTGTTAAGTACACCGGGGAGCTGTTTTTT; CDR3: CSVVKYTGELFF
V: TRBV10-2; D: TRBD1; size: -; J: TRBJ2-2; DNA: TGCGCCAGCAGAAATCAGCCGGGACAGGGCGTCTTAGGGAGGCCCACCGGGGAGCTGTTTTTT; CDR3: CASRNQPGQGVLGRPTGELFF
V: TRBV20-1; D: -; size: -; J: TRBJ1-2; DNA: TGCAGTGCTAGAAAGGGGAAAGGCTACACCTTC; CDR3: CSARKGKGYTF
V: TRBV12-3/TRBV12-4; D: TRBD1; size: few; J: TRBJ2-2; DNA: TGTGCCAGCGGTCCCCGGGCGGGACAGGTCTCCACCGGGGAGCTGTTTTTT; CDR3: CASGPRAGQVSTGELFF
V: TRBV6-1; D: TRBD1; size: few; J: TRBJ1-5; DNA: TGTGCCAGCAAACCTCGGACAGGGTCTGAGAGCAATCAGCCCCAGCATTTT; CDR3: CASKPRTGSESNQPQHF
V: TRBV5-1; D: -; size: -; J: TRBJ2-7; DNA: TGCGCCAGCAGCCCTCCGTTGGGTACCGGCGAGCAGTACTTC; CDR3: CASSPPLGTGEQYF